This TCR beta chain is from a study of T-cell memory formation after mild COVID-19. TCRdb re-analysed the 5' RACE reads in MiXCR, keeping a single row per CDR3 protein. The sample gives about 450,000 distinct CDR3 sequences, about 25% of which show up once; 10% to 15% is in the top ten. Trimming pared 4 bases from V and 4 bases from J, leaving 19 bases between. Germline CDR1 reads SEHNR; CDR2 reads FQNEAQ (reference sequence). The CDR3 has 16 amino acids. This chain uses TRBV7-9 with TRBJ1-2; D perhaps matches TRBD1 (5 bases). The sequence derives from an adult woman who had mild COVID-19 (a few samples of this study predate the infection). Cell type and time point are not known. The specimen sequenced was PBMCs or a T cell subset sorted from them (not recorded which). In DNA form, the CDR3 reads TGTGCCAGCAGCTCCTCGGGTCCGGGACCTATCTATGGCTACACCTTC. Protein sequence: CASSSSGPGPIYGYTF.